A single sample gave rise to the 25 T cell receptor beta chains below, sequenced in a study of blood T cell repertoires in COVID-19. Here immunoSEQ multiplex PCR was the method, and the copy in TCRdb shows in-frame clones only, minus some. The sample holds more than 300,000 clones, roughly 87% seen once. Sequencing was performed on PBMCs or T cells enriched from blood (not recorded which). All receptors derive from a woman in her 30s who had recovered from COVID-19.

In its sample, this clone was seen once. The chain carries TRBV11-2 and TRBJ1-1; maybe TRBD1 (6 bases). Germline V lookup: CDR1 SGHAT, CDR2 FQNNGV. Trimming removed 2 bases from V and 6 bases from J, with 16 bases in between. The CDR3 is 15 amino acids. The CDR3 loop reads CASSLSAGEGAEAFF. The CDR3 DNA sequence: TGTGCCAGCAGCTTATCGGCAGGGGAAGGGGCTGAAGCTTTCTTT. Full variable domain (rest looked up from reference TRBV11-2 and TRBJ1-1): EAGVAQSPRYKIIEKRQSVAFWCNPISGHATLYWYQQILGQGPKLLIQFQNNGVVDDSQLPKDRFSAERLKGVDSTLKIQPAKLEDSAVYLCASSLSAGEGAEAFFGQGTRLTVV.

The V and J genes are TRBV5-1 and TRBJ1-2, with 7 positions matching TRBD1. The V and J ends lost 0 bases and 4 bases, in that order; junction bases with no gene match: 6. Germline lookup yields CDR1 SGHRS and CDR2 YFSETQ. The CDR3 sequence is 15 residues long. CDR3 nucleotide sequence: TGCGCCAGCAGCTTGGCCCGGGACAGACCCTATGGCTACACCTTC. The encoded protein is CASSLARDRPYGYTF. Together with reference TRBV5-1 and TRBJ1-2, the CDR3 gives the full variable domain: KAGVTQTPRYLIKTRGQQVTLSCSPISGHRSVSWYQQTPGQGLQFLFEYFSETQRNKGNFPGRFSGRQFSNSRSEMNVSTLELGDSALYLCASSLARDRPYGYTFGSGTRLTVV.

The rearrangement joins TRBV2 to TRBJ2-5; the D is unclear. The CDR3 loop spans 14 amino acids. V shed 5 bases and J shed 2 bases, with 12 bases lying between them. CDR1 SNHLY and CDR2 FYNNEI come from the germline V gene. The CDR3 region is CASSPRAGQETQYF. Written as DNA, the CDR3 is TGTGCCAGCAGTCCCCGCGCAGGTCAAGAGACCCAGTACTTC.

V gene TRBV2 combines with J gene TRBJ2-5; 8 bases align to TRBD1. The germline V gene has CDR1 SNHLY and CDR2 FYNNEI. The CDR3 loop spans 15 amino acids. Unmatched junction bases numbered 10, after V lost 6 bases and J lost 4 bases. Written as DNA, the CDR3 is TGTGCCAGCAGCGCCGACAGGGGATCTCTAGAGACCCAGTACTTC. Its translation is CASSADRGSLETQYF.

The J gene is TRBJ1-4, the V gene TRBV6-5; TRBD1 aligns across 8 bases. This CDR3 region has 14 residues. V trimming: 6 bases; J trimming: 4 bases; junction bases outside the gene matches: 4. Per germline, CDR1 MNHEY and CDR2 SVGAGI. Written as DNA, the CDR3 is TGTGCCAGCAGCAAAACAGGGGGTAATGAAAAACTGTTTTTT. Its translation is CASSKTGGNEKLFF.

This chain uses TRBV2 with TRBJ2-1; 7 nucleotides agree with TRBD1. Per the germline V gene, CDR1 is SNHLY and CDR2 is FYNNEI. The CDR3 runs 13 residues. Unmatched junction bases numbered 6, after V lost 4 bases and J lost 9 bases. For the CDR3, the DNA is TGTGCCAGCAGTGTAGAGGGGGCGGGTGAGCAGTTCTTC. Translation gives CASSVEGAGEQFF.

The J gene is TRBJ2-7, the V gene TRBV18; D ambiguous. V dropped 5 bases and J dropped 2 bases, with 7 bases sitting between them. The CDR3 has 12 residues. CDR1 is KGHSH and CDR2 is LQKENI in the germline V gene. CDR3 region: CASSGPTYEQYF. CDR3 nucleotide sequence: TGTGCCAGCTCAGGGCCCACCTACGAGCAGTACTTC.

The rearrangement uses TRBV5-1 and TRBJ1-2, with 10 bases identical to TRBD1. Per the germline V gene, CDR1 is SGHRS and CDR2 is YFSETQ. After removal of 3 bases from V and 8 bases from J, the junction contained 13 bases not matched to a gene. The CDR3 runs 16 residues. For the CDR3, the DNA is TGCGCCAGCAGCTCGTCTCCGGGACAGGGGTTTGGCGGCTACACCTTC. Its protein is CASSSSPGQGFGGYTF.

V is TRBV5-1 and J is TRBJ1-1; D call uncertain. V lost 2 bases, J lost 0 bases, and 5 bases lay in between. This CDR3 has 13 residues. Germline assignment: CDR1 SGHRS and CDR2 YFSETQ. The CDR3 nucleotides read TGCGCCAGCAGCTTCACAGTGAACACTGAAGCTTTCTTT. Residues: CASSFTVNTEAFF.

The genes are TRBV13 and TRBJ1-1; D gene unclear. This CDR3 has 14 amino acids. V was trimmed by 5 bases and J by 4 bases, leaving 14 bases between them. Germline V gene sequence: CDR1 PRHDT, CDR2 FYEKMQ (reference sequence). CDR3 sequence reads: CASSRRGSSTEAFF. CDR3 sequence (DNA): TGTGCCAGCAGCCGCCGAGGGTCGAGCACTGAAGCTTTCTTT.

This chain connects TRBV12-1 to TRBJ1-1. TRBV12-1 is a documented pseudogene. CDR3 length: 13 residues. The DNA of the CDR3 is TGTGCCAGCAGCTTTGCTAGAAACACTGAAGCTTTCTTT. Its translation is CASSFARNTEAFF.

The chain is built from TRBV11-2 and TRBJ1-1; TRBD1 agrees at 7 bases. J was trimmed by 5 bases and V by 6 bases; bases with no gene match: 6. The CDR3 contains 13 residues. CDR1 is SGHAT and CDR2 is FQNNGV in the germline V gene. The CDR3 loop is CASRGQEGTEAFF. In DNA form, the CDR3 reads TGTGCCAGCAGAGGACAGGAGGGGACTGAAGCTTTCTTT.

The J gene is TRBJ1-1, the V gene TRBV6-6; D is unresolved. The CDR3 has 14 amino acids. Looked up from germline, CDR1 is MNHNY and CDR2 is SVGAGI (reference sequence). Deletions cut 6 bases from V and 6 bases from J, with 17 bases between. The CDR3 DNA reads TGTGCCAGCAGACCGAGGGCCGGGCGCGCTGAAGCTTTCTTT. Translated: CASRPRAGRAEAFF.

This sequence joins TRBV6-5 and TRBJ2-3; no reliable D call. CDR1 and CDR2 (germline): MNHEY, SVGAGI. The V gene lost 5 bases and the J gene lost 8 bases, with 14 bases spanning the gap. The CDR3 totals 13 residues. CDR3 amino acids: CASSPLRGATQYF. DNA of the CDR3: TGTGCCAGCAGTCCCCTACGAGGTGCTACGCAGTATTTT.

The J gene is TRBJ2-7, the V gene TRBV7-8; no firm D call. The CDR3 covers 14 residues. The V end lost 0 bases, the J end lost 0 bases, and 6 bases lay between the germline ends. Germline V CDR1 and CDR2: SGHVS, FQNEAQ. CDR3: CASSLASYSYEQYF. CDR3 DNA: TGTGCCAGCAGCTTAGCGTCGTACTCCTACGAGCAGTACTTC. Variable domain in full (rest from reference TRBV7-8 and TRBJ2-7): GAGVSQSPRYKVAKRGQDVALRCDPISGHVSLFWYQQALGQGPEFLTYFQNEAQLDKSGLPSDRFFAERPEGSVSTLKIQRTQQEDSAVYLCASSLASYSYEQYFGPGTRLTVT.

The chain is built from TRBV30 and TRBJ1-5; a weak D match, TRBD1 (5 bases). Between the trimmed V and J ends, which lost 4 bases and 2 bases, there was a span of 12 bases. The germline V gene has CDR1 GTSNPN and CDR2 SVGIG (reference sequence). CDR3 length equals 14 residues. DNA for the CDR3: TGTGCCTGGACTCGGTCGACAGGCAATCAGCCCCAGCATTTT. This sequence encodes CAWTRSTGNQPQHF.

The chain couples TRBV7-8 to TRBJ2-7; the D is unclear. Germline V lookup: CDR1 SGHVS, CDR2 FQNEAQ. Trimming took off 3 bases at V and 2 bases at J, with 17 bases between the two ends. The CDR3 consists of 16 residues. This CDR3 reads CASSFNFGGRTYEQYF. CDR3 sequence (DNA): TGTGCCAGCAGCTTTAATTTTGGCGGCCGGACCTACGAGCAGTACTTC. The whole variable domain, filled in from reference TRBV7-8 and TRBJ2-7, reads GAGVSQSPRYKVAKRGQDVALRCDPISGHVSLFWYQQALGQGPEFLTYFQNEAQLDKSGLPSDRFFAERPEGSVSTLKIQRTQQEDSAVYLCASSFNFGGRTYEQYFGPGTRLTVT.

The rearrangement uses TRBV6-2 or TRBV6-3 and TRBJ2-1; 7 bases align to TRBD1. From germline, CDR1 is MNHEY and CDR2 SVGEGT. V gave up 4 bases and J gave up 4 bases; unmatched junction bases: 7. CDR3 length: 15 amino acids. The CDR3 nucleotides read TGTGCCAGCAGTTTCAGGGGGAGTGGGTACAATGAGCAGTTCTTC. Translated, it gives CASSFRGSGYNEQFF.

This clone came up a few times. CDR3 residues: CASSETGGRGNTIYF. Written as DNA, the CDR3 is TGTGCCAGCAGTGAGACAGGGGGCAGGGGAAACACCATATATTTT. The V gene is TRBV2, the J gene TRBJ1-3; 10 bases are a match to TRBD1. CDR1 and CDR2 from the germline V gene are SNHLY and FYNNEI. Trimming removed 3 bases from V and 4 bases from J; junction bases left unmatched: 3. The CDR3 contains 15 residues. The variable domain in full, with the rest retrieved from reference TRBV2 and TRBJ1-3, is EPEVTQTPSHQVTQMGQEVILRCVPISNHLYFYWYRQILGQKVEFLVSFYNNEISEKSEIFDDQFSVERPDGSNFTLKIRSTKLEDSAMYFCASSETGGRGNTIYFGEGSWLTVV.

The genes are TRBV6-5 and TRBJ2-7, with D possibly being TRBD1 (6 bases). The CDR3 runs to 13 residues. Per germline, CDR1 MNHEY and CDR2 SVGAGI. Deletions cut 2 bases from V and 5 bases from J, with 10 bases between. In DNA, the CDR3 is TGTGCCAGCAGTTACCCTCACAGGGACGAGCAGTACTTC. Its translation is CASSYPHRDEQYF.

The V call is TRBV7-3, the J call TRBJ1-1; D is perhaps TRBD1 (5 bases). Germline V gene data show CDR1 as SGHTA and CDR2 as FQGTGA. Trimming stripped 5 bases from V and 1 base from J, with 14 bases between. The CDR3 has 15 residues. The CDR3 loop reads CASSQAHGQNTEAFF. The CDR3, as DNA: TGTGCCAGCAGCCAAGCTCATGGACAGAACACTGAAGCTTTCTTT. The full variable domain, in which reference TRBV7-3 and TRBJ1-1 provide the parts outside the CDR3, is GAGVSQTPSNKVTEKGKYVELRCDPISGHTALYWYRQSLGQGPEFLIYFQGTGAADDSGLPNDRFFAVRPEGSVSTLKIQRTERGDSAVYLCASSQAHGQNTEAFFGQGTRLTVV.

This clone was detected once. The chain recombines TRBV6-5 with TRBJ1-6, with no clear D. The CDR3 length is 13 residues. Per the germline V gene, CDR1 is MNHEY and CDR2 is SVGAGI. Trimming removed 6 bases at V and 6 bases at J, with 9 bases between. The CDR3 DNA follows: TGTGCCAGCAGGGTGGGAGTTAATTCACCCCTCCACTTT. Translating it yields CASRVGVNSPLHF.

The rearrangement links TRBV6-1 to TRBJ2-7, with 10 bases lining up with TRBD2. The CDR3 is made up of 15 amino acids. In germline, CDR1 is MNHNS, CDR2 SASEGT. V gave up 1 base and J gave up 5 bases; unmatched junction bases: 5. As DNA, the CDR3 is TGTGCCAGCAGTGAAGTGGGACTAGCGAGGAACGAGCAGTACTTC. It codes for CASSEVGLARNEQYF.

The chain couples TRBV6-5 to TRBJ1-1, with D possibly being TRBD1 (6 bases). The V and J ends lost 6 bases and 1 base respectively, with 12 bases between them. Per the germline V gene, CDR1 is MNHEY and CDR2 is SVGAGI. This CDR3 contains 14 residues. CDR3 nucleotide sequence: TGTGCCAGCAGCAACGACAGGCCGAACACTGAAGCTTTCTTT. Translation: CASSNDRPNTEAFF.

This clone was seen just once. The rearrangement joins TRBV12-5 to TRBJ1-2; 9 positions match TRBD1. Germline V gene data show CDR1 as LGHNT and CDR2 as FRNRAP. The CDR3 runs 17 residues. V lost 6 bases to trimming and J lost 4 bases; unmatched junction nucleotides: 15. The CDR3 bases are TGTGCTAGTGGGTCCCCCTGGGGGGACAGGGTCCCCTATGGCTACACCTTC. Protein sequence: CASGSPWGDRVPYGYTF.